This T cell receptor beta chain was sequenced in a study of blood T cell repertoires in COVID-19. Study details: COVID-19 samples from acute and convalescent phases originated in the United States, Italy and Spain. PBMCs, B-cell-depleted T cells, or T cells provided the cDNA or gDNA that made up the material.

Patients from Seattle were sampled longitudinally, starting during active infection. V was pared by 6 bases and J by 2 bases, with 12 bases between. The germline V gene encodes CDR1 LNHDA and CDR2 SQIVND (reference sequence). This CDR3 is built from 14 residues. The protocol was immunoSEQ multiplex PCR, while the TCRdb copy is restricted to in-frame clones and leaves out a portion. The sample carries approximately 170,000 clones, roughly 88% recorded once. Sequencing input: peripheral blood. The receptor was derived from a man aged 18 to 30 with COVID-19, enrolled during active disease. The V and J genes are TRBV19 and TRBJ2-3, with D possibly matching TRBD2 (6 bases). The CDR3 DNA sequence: TGTGCCAGTAGGCCGGGACTCTTCACAGATACGCAGTATTTT. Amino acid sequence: CASRPGLFTDTQYF.